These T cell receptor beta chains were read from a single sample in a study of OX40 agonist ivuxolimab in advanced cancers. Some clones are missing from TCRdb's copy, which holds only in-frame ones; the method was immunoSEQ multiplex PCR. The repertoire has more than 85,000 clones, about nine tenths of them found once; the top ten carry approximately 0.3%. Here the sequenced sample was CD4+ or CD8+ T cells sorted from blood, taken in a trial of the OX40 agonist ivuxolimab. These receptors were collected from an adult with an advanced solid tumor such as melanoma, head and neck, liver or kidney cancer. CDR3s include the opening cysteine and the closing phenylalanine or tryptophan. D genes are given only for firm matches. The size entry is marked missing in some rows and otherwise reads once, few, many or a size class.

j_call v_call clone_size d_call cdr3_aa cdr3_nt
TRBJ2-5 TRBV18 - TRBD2 CASSPSSGLAGQETQYF TGTGCCAGCTCACCTTCCTCGGGACTAGCGGGCCAAGAGACCCAGTACTTC
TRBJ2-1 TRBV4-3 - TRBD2 CASSQDMLAVNEQFF TGCGCCAGCAGCCAAGATATGCTAGCGGTTAATGAGCAGTTCTTC
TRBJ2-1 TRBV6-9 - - CASSSPVGSSYNEQFF TGTGCCAGCAGCAGCCCGGTGGGGAGCTCCTACAATGAGCAGTTCTTC
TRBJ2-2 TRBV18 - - CASSLVGGELFF TGTGCCAGCTCACTTGTGGGCGGGGAGCTGTTTTTT
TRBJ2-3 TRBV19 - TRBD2 CASSITSGTTDTQYF TGTGCCAGTAGTATAACTAGCGGGACCACAGATACGCAGTATTTT
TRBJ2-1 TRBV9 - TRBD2 CASSVGLREGYNEQFF TGTGCCAGCAGCGTAGGGCTGCGGGAGGGATACAATGAGCAGTTCTTC
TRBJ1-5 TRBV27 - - CASSLTFNQPQHF TGTGCCAGCAGTCTCACGTTCAATCAGCCCCAGCATTTT
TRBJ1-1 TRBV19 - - CASSKETPAAEAFF TGTGCCAGTAGTAAAGAAACGCCGGCAGCTGAAGCTTTCTTT
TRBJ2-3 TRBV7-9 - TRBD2 CASSLTSGGTDTQYF TGTGCCAGCAGCTTAACTAGCGGAGGCACAGATACGCAGTATTTT
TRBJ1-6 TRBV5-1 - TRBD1 CASRYGTARNSPLHF TGCGCCAGCCGGTACGGGACAGCAAGGAATTCACCCCTCCACTTT
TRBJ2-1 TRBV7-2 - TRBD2 CASSLAPSGRGDEQFF TGTGCCAGCAGCCTCGCCCCTAGCGGGAGGGGGGATGAGCAGTTCTTC
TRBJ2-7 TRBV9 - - CASSARVTSYEQYF TGTGCCAGCAGCGCCCGAGTAACCTCCTACGAGCAGTACTTC
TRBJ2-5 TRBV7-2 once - CASSPRRDQETQYF TGTGCCAGCAGCCCCCGGCGGGATCAAGAGACCCAGTACTTC
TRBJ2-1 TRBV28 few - CASSSWTAGGNEQFF TGTGCCAGCAGTTCGTGGACAGCCGGGGGCAATGAGCAGTTCTTC
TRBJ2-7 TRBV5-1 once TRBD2 CASSWGTSGVSYEQYF TGCGCCAGCAGCTGGGGGACTAGCGGGGTTTCCTACGAGCAGTACTTC
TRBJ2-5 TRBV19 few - CASSIDQETQYF TGTGCCAGTAGTATTGACCAAGAGACCCAGTACTTC
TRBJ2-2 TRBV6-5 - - CASSYRLTGELFF TGTGCCAGCAGTTACCGGCTAACCGGGGAGCTGTTTTTT
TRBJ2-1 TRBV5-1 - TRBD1 CASSQGTGGYNEQFF TGCGCCAGCAGCCAAGGGACAGGGGGATACAATGAGCAGTTCTTC
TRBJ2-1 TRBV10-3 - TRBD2 CAISGTAGTSGSDEQFF TGTGCCATCAGTGGAACAGCCGGGACTAGCGGGAGTGATGAGCAGTTCTTC
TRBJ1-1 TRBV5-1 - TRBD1 CASRQGTGDVSAFF TGCGCCAGCAGGCAAGGGACAGGGGACGTGTCAGCTTTCTTT
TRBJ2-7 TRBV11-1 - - CASSNQGRGWNYEQYF TGTGCCAGCAGCAACCAGGGTAGGGGGTGGAACTACGAGCAGTACTTC
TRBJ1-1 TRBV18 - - CASSPSGTPNTEAFF TGTGCCAGCTCACCATCCGGGACACCGAACACTGAAGCTTTCTTT
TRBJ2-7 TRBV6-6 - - CASSPTGGPYEQYF TGTGCCAGCAGCCCGACGGGGGGCCCCTACGAGCAGTACTTC
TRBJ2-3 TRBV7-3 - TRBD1 CASSTGGAGTDTQYF TGTGCCAGCAGCACAGGGGGCGCGGGCACAGATACGCAGTATTTT
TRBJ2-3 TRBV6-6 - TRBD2 CASSLAGSDTQYF TGTGCCAGCAGCCTAGCGGGATCCGATACGCAGTATTTT
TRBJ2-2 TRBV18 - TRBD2 CASSRTSGNTGELFF TGTGCCAGCTCACGGACTAGCGGGAACACCGGGGAGCTGTTTTTT
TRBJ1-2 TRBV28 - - CASSFSLNYGYTF TGTGCCAGCAGTTTTTCCCTCAACTATGGCTACACCTTC
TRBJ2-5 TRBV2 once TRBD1 CASKAGGQGGQETQYF TGTGCCAGCAAGGCAGGAGGACAGGGGGGCCAAGAGACCCAGTACTTC
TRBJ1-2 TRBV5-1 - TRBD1 CASSLVAGGVTDGYTF TGCGCCAGCAGCTTGGTCGCAGGGGGCGTAACGGATGGCTACACCTTC
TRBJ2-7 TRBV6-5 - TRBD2 CASRSSAGALEQYF TGTGCCAGCAGATCTTCCGCGGGAGCCCTCGAGCAGTACTTC
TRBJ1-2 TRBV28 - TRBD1 CASRPGGNANYGYTF TGTGCCAGCAGACCAGGGGGCAACGCTAACTATGGCTACACCTTC
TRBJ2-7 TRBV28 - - CASSSSDGIYYEQYF TGTGCCAGCAGTTCCTCGGACGGAATTTACTACGAGCAGTACTTC
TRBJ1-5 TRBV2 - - CASTLGVSQPQHF TGTGCCAGCACCCTGGGTGTTAGTCAGCCCCAGCATTTT
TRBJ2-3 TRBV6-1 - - CASIVGAGPDTQYF TGTGCCAGCATCGTGGGGGCCGGGCCAGATACGCAGTATTTT
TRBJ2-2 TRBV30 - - CAWSVSETGELFF TGTGCCTGGAGTGTCTCAGAAACCGGGGAGCTGTTTTTT
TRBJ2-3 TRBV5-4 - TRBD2 CASSLLAGVGADTQYF TGTGCCAGCAGCTTATTAGCGGGAGTTGGGGCAGATACGCAGTATTTT
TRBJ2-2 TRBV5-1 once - CASSLSPTSTGELFF TGCGCCAGCAGCTTATCGCCTACCTCGACCGGGGAGCTGTTTTTT
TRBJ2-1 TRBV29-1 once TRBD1 CSACTGTGSYNEQFF TGCAGCGCATGCACCGGGACAGGGTCCTACAATGAGCAGTTCTTC
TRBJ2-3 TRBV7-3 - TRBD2 CASSLMVASGRPDTQYF TGTGCCAGCAGCTTAATGGTGGCTAGCGGGAGACCAGATACGCAGTATTTT
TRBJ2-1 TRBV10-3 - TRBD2 CAISSSAGDLYNEQFF TGTGCCATCAGCTCTTCAGCGGGAGATCTCTACAATGAGCAGTTCTTC
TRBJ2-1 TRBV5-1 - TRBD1 CASSLVAGGVNEQFF TGCGCCAGCAGCTTGGTGGCAGGGGGAGTTAATGAGCAGTTCTTC
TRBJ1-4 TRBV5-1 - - CASRVGRGSEKLFF TGCGCCAGCAGGGTCGGCAGGGGCAGTGAAAAACTGTTTTTT
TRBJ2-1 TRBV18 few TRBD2 CASSPPAGGYNEQFF TGTGCCAGCTCACCTCCAGCGGGAGGTTACAATGAGCAGTTCTTC
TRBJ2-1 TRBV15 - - CATSRDRNEQFF TGTGCCACCAGCAGAGATCGGAATGAGCAGTTCTTC
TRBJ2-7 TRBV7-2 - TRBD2 CASSFRDSGYSYEQYF TGTGCCAGCAGCTTCAGAGATAGCGGGTACTCCTACGAGCAGTACTTC
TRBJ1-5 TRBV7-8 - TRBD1 CASSQYRGLNQPQHF TGTGCCAGCAGCCAATACAGGGGCCTCAATCAGCCCCAGCATTTT
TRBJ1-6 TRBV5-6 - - CASSLARGGRYNSPLHF TGTGCCAGCAGCTTGGCAAGGGGAGGGAGATATAATTCACCCCTCCACTTT
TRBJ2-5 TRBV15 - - CATTWANQETQYF TGTGCCACAACCTGGGCGAACCAAGAGACCCAGTACTTC
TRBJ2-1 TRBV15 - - CATSTKARTYNEQFF TGTGCCACCAGCACTAAAGCGCGAACTTACAATGAGCAGTTCTTC
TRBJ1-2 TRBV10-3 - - CAISDRGNYGYTF TGTGCCATCAGTGACAGGGGAAACTATGGCTACACCTTC
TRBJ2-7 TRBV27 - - CASGHEVGYEQYF TGTGCCAGCGGACATGAGGTGGGCTACGAGCAGTACTTC
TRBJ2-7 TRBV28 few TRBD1 CASTLRGPLREQYF TGTGCCAGCACCCTCAGGGGGCCCCTCCGCGAGCAGTACTTC
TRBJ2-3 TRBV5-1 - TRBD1 CASSQLPGQGGSDTQYF TGCGCCAGCAGCCAGCTCCCGGGACAGGGAGGTTCAGATACGCAGTATTTT
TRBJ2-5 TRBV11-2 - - CASSLGGQETQYF TGTGCCAGCAGCTTAGGGGGCCAAGAGACCCAGTACTTC
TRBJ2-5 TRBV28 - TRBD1 CASSTGGQGRLEETQYF TGTGCCAGCAGTACGGGGGGACAGGGGCGATTGGAAGAGACCCAGTACTTC
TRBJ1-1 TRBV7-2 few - CASREDMNTEAFF TGTGCCAGCAGGGAGGACATGAACACTGAAGCTTTCTTT